These T cell receptor beta chains were read from a single sample in a study of blood T cell repertoires in COVID-19. Some clones are missing from TCRdb's copy, which holds only in-frame ones; the method was immunoSEQ multiplex PCR. The sample includes approximately 500,000 clones, approximately 89% of them seen just once. Sequencing was performed on peripheral blood. The origin of the receptors is a man aged 18 to 35 with COVID-19, enrolled during active disease. Each CDR3 is given with its conserved first and last residue. A D gene is named only where the DNA matches it firmly. The size of a clone is reported for some rows only, either as once, few or many, or as a class for expanded clones.

cdr3_nt	cdr3_aa	v_call	j_call	clone_size	d_call
TGTGCCAGCTCACGGGGCAGGGGGAATGAGCAGTTCTTC	CASSRGRGNEQFF	TRBV18	TRBJ2-1	-	TRBD1
TGTGCCAGCAGCTTACGCTCCGGGAACACCGGGGAGCTGTTTTTT	CASSLRSGNTGELFF	TRBV7-3	TRBJ2-2	-	-
TGTGCCAGTAGTATTGGACAGCATGTACTCTTC	CASSIGQHVLF	TRBV19	TRBJ2-1	-	-
TGTGCCAGCAGCTTGTCCAGGGTTCAGCCCCAGCATTTT	CASSLSRVQPQHF	TRBV5-8	TRBJ1-5	-	-
TGTGCCAGCAGCTTAGTAGTCGTCGGGGGTAACACTGAAGCTTTCTTT	CASSLVVVGGNTEAFF	TRBV11-2	TRBJ1-1	-	-
TGTGCCAGCAGCCAGGGACTGAGCTCCTACGAGCAGTACTTC	CASSQGLSSYEQYF	TRBV5-5	TRBJ2-7	-	-
TGTGCCAGCAGCGTAGGAGCGGGAGGGCTTATGGGCAATGAGCAGTTCTTC	CASSVGAGGLMGNEQFF	TRBV9	TRBJ2-1	-	TRBD2
TGTGCCAGCAGCCCCTCGGGGGTTAACGAAAAACTGTTTTTT	CASSPSGVNEKLFF	TRBV3-1/TRBV3-2	TRBJ1-4	-	-
TGTGCCAGCCGTGACCCTGGGCTTTCCTATAATTCACCCCTCCACTTT	CASRDPGLSYNSPLHF	TRBV27	TRBJ1-6	once	-
TGTGCCAGCAGTTTATCTATGACAGGGTATAATGAGCAGTTCTTC	CASSLSMTGYNEQFF	TRBV28	TRBJ2-1	-	TRBD1
TGTGCCAGCAGTGACCCCGGACTAAGTGGAAACACCATATATTTT	CASSDPGLSGNTIYF	TRBV2	TRBJ1-3	-	-
TGCGCCAGCAGCTTGGACGGACAGGGGGCCTACGAGCAGTACTTC	CASSLDGQGAYEQYF	TRBV5-1	TRBJ2-7	-	TRBD1
TGTGCCAGCAGCTTAGATGGGGGGAGTTGGGCAAACTATGGCTACACCTTC	CASSLDGGSWANYGYTF	TRBV7-2	TRBJ1-2	-	-
TGTGCCAGCAGCTCCGGACTAGCGGGGGGGCCCCGGGAGACCCAGTACTTC	CASSSGLAGGPRETQYF	TRBV5-4	TRBJ2-5	-	TRBD2
TGTGCCAGTAGTATTCCCGGGACAGATGGCTACACCTTC	CASSIPGTDGYTF	TRBV19	TRBJ1-2	-	TRBD1
TGTGCCAGCAGTTACTTGGGGACAGATAATTCACCCCTCCACTTT	CASSYLGTDNSPLHF	TRBV6-5	TRBJ1-6	-	TRBD1
TGTGCCAGCAGCCCGGGTGGCGTCTCTGGAAACACCATATATTTT	CASSPGGVSGNTIYF	TRBV11-3	TRBJ1-3	few	-
TGCGCCACACTGCAGGGTGAAGGAACTGAAGCTTTCTTT	CATLQGEGTEAFF	TRBV23-1	TRBJ1-1	once	-
TGCGCCAGCAGCCAAGATAACCAGGAGGGTCTTTCCTCTGAGCAGTTCTTC	CASSQDNQEGLSSEQFF	TRBV4-1	TRBJ2-1	-	-
TGTGCCAGCAGGAGAACGGAGGCCACAGATACGCAGTATTTT	CASRRTEATDTQYF	TRBV2	TRBJ2-3	-	-
TGTGCCAGCAGCTTCTCCCCGGGCGGACGGGACAAAAAGAACTATGGCTACACCTTC	CASSFSPGGRDKKNYGYTF	TRBV5-6	TRBJ1-2	once	-
TGTGCCATCAGTGAGTTCGGCGGGAGGGTGACAGATACGCAGTATTTT	CAISEFGGRVTDTQYF	TRBV10-3	TRBJ2-3	-	TRBD2
TGTGCCAGCAGCTTGACAGGGGAGAGGAATTCACCCCTCCACTTT	CASSLTGERNSPLHF	TRBV5-4	TRBJ1-6	-	TRBD1
TGTGCCAGTAGCTCCGGGACAGCATCCTACGAGCAGTACTTC	CASSSGTASYEQYF	TRBV19	TRBJ2-7	-	TRBD1
TGCAGTGCTAGTACTATACAGGGGCCGGACACTGAAGCTTTCTTT	CSASTIQGPDTEAFF	TRBV20-1	TRBJ1-1	once	TRBD1
TGTGCCAGCTCACCAACTCAGGGGGTGTCGGATACGCAGTATTTT	CASSPTQGVSDTQYF	TRBV18	TRBJ2-3	-	TRBD1
TGCGCCAGCAGCTTGGTTCCCCCGGGACTAGCGGCGAACACCGGGGAGCTGTTTTTT	CASSLVPPGLAANTGELFF	TRBV5-1	TRBJ2-2	-	TRBD2
TGTGCCAGCAGCGTAGGCGGTGAGCAGTTCTTC	CASSVGGEQFF	TRBV9	TRBJ2-1	-	-
TGTGCCAGCAGTAGGGGCCTGGGGGAGACCCAGTACTTC	CASSRGLGETQYF	TRBV6-2/TRBV6-3	TRBJ2-5	-	-
TGTGCCTACGGGAGCGGGAGGGCCCTGGGGGAGACCCAGTACTTC	CAYGSGRALGETQYF	TRBV30	TRBJ2-5	-	TRBD2
TGTGCCAGCAGCCCTTATACAGGCTCCCTCCACTTT	CASSPYTGSLHF	TRBV7-8	TRBJ1-6	-	-
TGTGCCAGCTCACCATCCCCTAAAACTGAAGCTTTCTTT	CASSPSPKTEAFF	TRBV18	TRBJ1-1	-	-
TGTGCCTGGAGGGGGACAGGGGGCACAGATACGCAGTATTTT	CAWRGTGGTDTQYF	TRBV30	TRBJ2-3	-	TRBD1
TGTGCCAGCAGCTCGACAGTTTCCTCATACGAGCAGTACTTC	CASSSTVSSYEQYF	TRBV7-9	TRBJ2-7	-	-
TGTGCCAGTAGTATACAGGTCGGGAACGAGCAGTACTTC	CASSIQVGNEQYF	TRBV19	TRBJ2-7	-	-